Listed below are T cell receptor beta chains from one sample, sequenced in a study of CD8 T cells in Susac syndrome. TCRdb independently ran MiXCR on the immunoSEQ multiplex PCR reads; one entry per CDR3 protein. The profile shows tens of thousands of distinct CDR3 sequences, roughly 90% of them singletons. Sequenced sample: CD8+ T cells from PBMCs. Receptors were obtained from a human donor with multiple sclerosis. Both conserved end residues are part of each CDR3. The size of a clone is reported for some rows only, either as once, few or many, or as a class for expanded clones.

clone_size	j_call	v_call	cdr3_length	cdr3_aa
NA	TRBJ2-1	TRBV6-6	16	CASSIDGGSSYNEQFF
NA	TRBJ1-5	TRBV19	15	CASSTGFRSNQPQHF
NA	TRBJ2-1	TRBV2	16	CASRGLTRLSYNEQFF
NA	TRBJ2-7	TRBV9	13	CASSVEGINEQYF
NA	TRBJ1-2	TRBV6-1	15	CASSEGKGVIVGYTF
NA	TRBJ1-6	TRBV5-8	17	CASSLPGYRGESSPLHF
NA	TRBJ2-1	TRBV12-5	15	CASGLVPTTYNEQFF
NA	TRBJ2-3	TRBV6-2/TRBV6-3	15	CASSFSDTSTDTQYF
NA	TRBJ1-2	TRBV27	15	CASSFSGEGWNGYTF
NA	TRBJ1-1	TRBV7-3	13	CASSTDKNTEAFF
NA	TRBJ2-7	TRBV27	13	CASSLRGNHEQYF
NA	TRBJ1-2	TRBV12-3/TRBV12-4	11	CASSLGVGYTF
NA	TRBJ2-3	TRBV12-3/TRBV12-4	14	CASSLEDLTDTQYF
NA	TRBJ2-2	TRBV6-5	13	CASSYSSGGELFF
NA	TRBJ2-7	TRBV5-4	14	CASSPTGSAYEQYF
NA	TRBJ1-6	TRBV4-1	15	CASSQEGRENSPLHF
NA	TRBJ2-6	TRBV12-3/TRBV12-4	18	CALGGTTPKSSGANVLTF
once	TRBJ2-3	TRBV2	15	CASSLTRLSTDTQYF
NA	TRBJ2-1	TRBV12-5	17	CASGLIAGGATYNEQFF
NA	TRBJ1-1	TRBV13	15	CASSSADGLNTEAFF